The rows below give T cell receptor beta chains drawn from one sample of a study of T-cell memory formation after mild COVID-19. TCRdb used MiXCR to reprocess the 5' RACE reads, holding one entry per CDR3 protein. The sample yields around 390,000 distinct CDR3 sequences, 15% to 20% seen once. The material sequenced was PBMCs or a T cell subset sorted from them (not recorded which). The origin of the receptors is a man aged 18 to 29 who had mild COVID-19 (a few samples of this study predate the infection). Cell type and time point are not known. Both conserved end residues are part of each CDR3. D genes are given only for firm matches. Only some rows state a clone size, as once, few, many or a class for expanded clones.

cdr3_aa cdr3_nt d_call j_call v_call clone_size
CAGQSSYEQYF TGTGCCGGCCAGAGTTCCTACGAGCAGTACTTC . TRBJ2-7 TRBV2 many
CASSYRGVGYGYTF TGTGCCAGCTCTTACAGGGGAGTAGGCTATGGCTACACCTTC TRBD1 TRBJ1-2 TRBV6-5 few
CASTGLAGNEQFF TGTGCCAGCACCGGACTAGCAGGAAATGAGCAGTTCTTC TRBD2 TRBJ2-1 TRBV6-2/TRBV6-3 .
CSVETGTGKDTQYF TGCAGCGTGGAAACCGGGACAGGGAAGGATACGCAGTATTTT TRBD1 TRBJ2-3 TRBV29-1 many
CASSIPWDIQYF TGTGCCAGCAGTATCCCGTGGGACATTCAGTACTTC . TRBJ2-4 TRBV6-6 .
CASSIGGAGYTF TGTGCCAGCAGCATCGGGGGTGCGGGCTACACCTTC . TRBJ1-2 TRBV3-1 .
CASSYSSGTGSPLHF TGTGCCAGCAGTTACTCGAGTGGGACTGGTTCACCCCTCCACTTT . TRBJ1-6 TRBV6-5 .
CSVLRVTEAFF TGCAGCGTCCTCCGGGTCACTGAAGCTTTCTTT . TRBJ1-1 TRBV29-1 many
CASSAPTGSGYTF TGTGCCAGCAGTGCACCGACAGGGAGTGGCTACACCTTC TRBD1 TRBJ1-2 TRBV6-2/TRBV6-3 few
CASSIQGNTIYF TGTGCCAGCAGCATCCAAGGAAACACCATATATTTT . TRBJ1-3 TRBV7-2 few
CASGDRQTALNTEAFF TGTGCCAGCGGAGACCGACAGACAGCGTTGAACACTGAAGCTTTCTTT . TRBJ1-1 TRBV5-8 .
CATGGQNYGYTF TGTGCCACTGGGGGACAGAACTATGGCTACACCTTC TRBD1 TRBJ1-2 TRBV15 .
CSAGPRSSYNEQFF TGCAGTGCTGGACCTCGGAGCTCCTACAATGAGCAGTTCTTC . TRBJ2-1 TRBV20-1 few
CASSPPWAQETQYF TGTGCCAGCAGCCCCCCCTGGGCACAAGAGACCCAGTACTTC . TRBJ2-5 TRBV9 .
CASSEAPNTEAFF TGTGCCAGCAGCGAGGCGCCGAACACTGAAGCTTTCTTT . TRBJ1-1 TRBV7-2 .
CASSLVGGTVAFF TGTGCCAGCAGTTTGGTTGGGGGGACAGTAGCTTTCTTT TRBD1 TRBJ1-1 TRBV5-6 .
CASSLGGQGVQPQHF TGTGCCAGCAGCTTAGGTGGACAGGGGGTTCAGCCCCAGCATTTT TRBD1 TRBJ1-5 TRBV7-8 .
CASSPPGQAYNEQFF TGTGCCAGCAGCCCTCCGGGACAGGCTTACAATGAGCAGTTCTTC TRBD1 TRBJ2-1 TRBV7-9 many
CASSPPIGVADTQYF TGTGCCAGCAGCCCCCCAATAGGGGTGGCAGATACGCAGTATTTT . TRBJ2-3 TRBV3-1 .
CASSYSRRGDSSYNEQFF TGTGCCAGCAGTTACTCGCGGCGGGGGGACAGCTCCTACAATGAGCAGTTCTTC . TRBJ2-1 TRBV6-5 few
CASSTQGRGNTIYF TGCGCCAGCAGTACGCAGGGTCGTGGAAACACCATATATTTT . TRBJ1-3 TRBV5-1 few
CASSVGIGGDTGELFF TGTGCCAGCAGCGTAGGGATCGGGGGCGACACCGGGGAGCTGTTTTTT . TRBJ2-2 TRBV9 many
CASSSSREGGTEAFF TGCGCCAGCAGCTCCTCCAGGGAGGGAGGCACTGAAGCTTTCTTT . TRBJ1-1 TRBV5-1 few
CASSPGTGLIYGYTF TGTGCCAGCAGCCCCGGGACAGGGCTTATCTATGGCTACACCTTC TRBD1 TRBJ1-2 TRBV9 .
CASRGAGRPQHF TGTGCCAGTAGGGGGGCTGGTCGGCCCCAGCATTTT . TRBJ1-5 TRBV19 .
CASSQDSGFAYGYTF TGTGCCAGCAGCCAAGATTCAGGGTTCGCCTATGGCTACACCTTC . TRBJ1-2 TRBV4-2 .
CASSRGRTGANQPQHF TGTGCCAGCAGCCGAGGGCGCACAGGGGCCAATCAGCCCCAGCATTTT TRBD1 TRBJ1-5 TRBV7-9 .
CASSQFNEQFF TGTGCCAGCAGCCAGTTCAATGAGCAGTTCTTC . TRBJ2-1 TRBV3-1 .
CASSLRLGRQETQYF TGCGCCAGCAGCCTTCGACTAGGGCGCCAAGAGACCCAGTACTTC . TRBJ2-5 TRBV4-3 few
CASSLLRPLSTDTQYF TGTGCCAGCAGTTTACTTCGTCCGCTGAGCACAGATACGCAGTATTTT . TRBJ2-3 TRBV27 few
CASSLFGGGSDTQYF TGTGCCAGCAGCTTATTTGGAGGGGGCTCGGATACGCAGTATTTT . TRBJ2-3 TRBV7-9 .
CATSRERGRQPQHF TGTGCCACCAGCAGAGAACGGGGCCGGCAGCCCCAGCATTTT . TRBJ1-5 TRBV15 .
CASSLGSPPNSPLHF TGTGCCAGCAGCTTAGGGTCCCCCCCGAATTCACCCCTCCACTTT . TRBJ1-6 TRBV7-9 .
CATSRFNEQFF TGTGCCACCAGCAGATTCAATGAGCAGTTCTTC . TRBJ2-1 TRBV15 few
CASRSIGTGGTEAFF TGCGCCAGCAGAAGTATCGGGACAGGGGGCACTGAAGCTTTCTTT TRBD1 TRBJ1-1 TRBV4-1 few
CANGPPGDTQYF TGTGCCAATGGACCCCCGGGAGATACGCAGTATTTT . TRBJ2-3 TRBV10-3 .
CASSDSALEPQHF TGTGCCAGCAGTGACAGCGCCCTGGAGCCCCAGCATTTT . TRBJ1-5 TRBV7-9 many
CASSFPGGNQPQHF TGTGCCAGCAGTTTTCCAGGGGGCAATCAGCCCCAGCATTTT . TRBJ1-5 TRBV12-3/TRBV12-4 .
CASSYRGQGDTEAFF TGTGCCAGCAGTTACCGGGGACAGGGGGACACTGAAGCTTTCTTT TRBD1 TRBJ1-1 TRBV6-5 few
CASSSRPGNTIYF TGTGCCAGCTCATCCCGACCTGGAAACACCATATATTTT . TRBJ1-3 TRBV18 few
CASSQGRVRAFQETQYF TGCGCCAGCAGCCAAGGCCGAGTCCGGGCCTTCCAAGAGACCCAGTACTTC . TRBJ2-5 TRBV4-3 many
CASSPGTSGGSENIQYF TGTGCCAGCAGCCCCGGGACTAGCGGGGGGAGCGAAAACATTCAGTACTTC TRBD2 TRBJ2-4 TRBV9 .
CASSPPGVRYNEQFF TGTGCCAGCAGCCCACCCGGGGTTCGCTACAATGAGCAGTTCTTC . TRBJ2-1 TRBV7-9 .
CSVAPRFNNEQFF TGCAGCGTTGCTCCGCGATTCAACAATGAGCAGTTCTTC . TRBJ2-1 TRBV29-1 many
CASSHGTGANSPLHF TGCGCCAGCAGCCACGGGACAGGCGCTAATTCACCCCTCCACTTT TRBD1 TRBJ1-6 TRBV4-3 few
CASSQDLDRGDSGANVLTF TGCGCCAGCAGCCAAGATCTGGACAGGGGGGACTCTGGGGCCAACGTCCTGACTTTC TRBD1 TRBJ2-6 TRBV4-1 .
CASSLGSNAGELFF TGTGCCAGCAGCTTAGGGAGCAATGCCGGGGAGCTGTTTTTT . TRBJ2-2 TRBV7-9 .
CASSLGVGTGGEETQYF TGTGCCAGCAGCTTAGGAGTCGGGACTGGAGGGGAAGAGACCCAGTACTTC . TRBJ2-5 TRBV11-2 .
CASSYTSAPQRDEQYF TGTGCCAGCAGTTACACGTCGGCTCCACAAAGAGACGAGCAGTACTTC . TRBJ2-7 TRBV6-6 few
CSASNQGNSPLHF TGCAGTGCTAGTAATCAGGGTAACTCACCCCTCCACTTT . TRBJ1-6 TRBV20-1 few